This T cell receptor beta chain was recovered during a study of CD4 and CD8 cells across lung adenocarcinoma regions. TCRdb analysed the PCR reads with MiXCR anew, one entry per CDR3 protein. This sample has about 25,000 distinct CDR3 sequences, with roughly half found just once. The patients had localized lung adenocarcinoma, a non-small cell subtype. Germline CDR1 is SGHNT and CDR2 is YENEEA. CDR3 length: 14 residues. The gene calls are TRBV11-3 and TRBJ2-5; 7 bases are a match to TRBD1. Matching the DNA end better, TRBJ2-7 makes the J call doubtful. The sequenced material came from CD8+ T cells from the center of a lung tumor. The TCR originated in a male donor with lung adenocarcinoma. The CD4 and CD8 labels of this study may be unreliable. CDR3 amino acids: CASSSHRGTYEQYF. The DNA of the CDR3 is TGTGCCAGCAGCTCCCACAGGGGAACCTACGAGCAGTACTTC.